These T cell receptor beta chains were read from a single sample in a study of blood T cell repertoires in COVID-19. The repertoire was sequenced with immunoSEQ multiplex PCR; TCRdb's copy has only in-frame clones and lacks some. This sample carries about 43,000 clones, roughly 87% of them seen once, and the ten largest clones take 15%. Material for sequencing was peripheral blood. The source of these receptors is a man aged 55 to 70 with active COVID-19. CDR3s include the opening cysteine and the closing phenylalanine or tryptophan. Fields, in order: CDR3 protein, CDR3 DNA, clone size, D gene, V gene, J gene. D genes are given only for firm matches. Size tells how often a clone was seen (once, few, many) or the class of an expanded clone, and some rows leave it out.

CDR3: CASSAGLTYNEQFF
DNA: TGTGCCAGCAGCGCGGGACTGACCTACAATGAGCAGTTCTTC
size: .
D: .
V: TRBV9
J: TRBJ2-1

CDR3: CASSLDVLYDGYTF
DNA: TGTGCCAGCAGCTTAGATGTCCTTTATGATGGCTACACCTTC
size: .
D: .
V: TRBV11-2
J: TRBJ1-2

CDR3: CASSVDPRSGGASPLHF
DNA: TGTGCCAGCAGCGTAGATCCTAGGTCAGGGGGCGCTTCACCCCTCCACTTT
size: .
D: TRBD1
V: TRBV9
J: TRBJ1-6

CDR3: CASANPLTGIDTGELFF
DNA: TGTGCCAGCGCAAACCCTCTGACAGGGATTGACACCGGGGAGCTGTTTTTT
size: .
D: TRBD1
V: TRBV28
J: TRBJ2-2

CDR3: CASSLQGADYEQYF
DNA: TGCGCCAGCAGCTTACAGGGGGCGGATTACGAGCAGTACTTC
size: .
D: TRBD1
V: TRBV5-1
J: TRBJ2-7

CDR3: CASNPGTAPNYGYTF
DNA: TGTGCCAGCAACCCTGGGACAGCTCCTAACTATGGCTACACCTTC
size: .
D: TRBD1
V: TRBV28
J: TRBJ1-2

CDR3: CASSMMVGGGETQYF
DNA: TGTGCCAGTAGTATGATGGTAGGGGGTGGAGAGACCCAGTACTTC
size: .
D: .
V: TRBV19
J: TRBJ2-5

CDR3: CASSPRTGGITVGSPLHF
DNA: TGTGCCAGCAGTCCGCGGACAGGGGGCATAACGGTCGGGTCACCCCTCCACTTT
size: .
D: TRBD1
V: TRBV28
J: TRBJ1-6

CDR3: CASRGQGYNSPLHF
DNA: TGTGCCAGCAGGGGACAGGGATATAATTCACCCCTCCACTTT
size: .
D: TRBD1
V: TRBV4-2
J: TRBJ1-6

CDR3: CASSSRPDGELFF
DNA: TGTGCCAGCAGCTCCAGGCCGGACGGGGAGCTGTTTTTT
size: once
D: .
V: TRBV7-2
J: TRBJ2-2

CDR3: CASSQDYPATQYF
DNA: TGTGCCAGCAGCCAGGACTATCCCGCTACGCAGTATTTT
size: .
D: .
V: TRBV3-1/TRBV3-2
J: TRBJ2-3

CDR3: CASSVLGGTNEKLFF
DNA: TGTGCCAGCAGTGTCCTGGGGGGAACTAATGAAAAACTGTTTTTT
size: .
D: .
V: TRBV27
J: TRBJ1-4

CDR3: CASSPPGGGRNTGELFF
DNA: TGTGCCAGTAGTCCCCCCGGAGGGGGCAGGAACACCGGGGAGCTGTTTTTT
size: .
D: .
V: TRBV19
J: TRBJ2-2

CDR3: CSGTAGGNTEAFF
DNA: TGCAGCGGGACCGCCGGGGGGAACACTGAAGCTTTCTTT
size: .
D: .
V: TRBV29-1
J: TRBJ1-1

CDR3: CATSDQGEMSYNEQFF
DNA: TGTGCCACCAGTGATCAGGGGGAAATGTCCTACAATGAGCAGTTCTTC
size: .
D: TRBD1
V: TRBV24-1
J: TRBJ2-1

CDR3: CASSPPVGGGETQYF
DNA: TGTGCCAGCAGCCCCCCAGTGGGAGGGGGAGAGACCCAGTACTTC
size: .
D: .
V: TRBV3-1/TRBV3-2
J: TRBJ2-5

CDR3: CASSPDRYYGYTF
DNA: TGTGCCAGCAGCCCGGACAGGTACTATGGCTACACCTTC
size: .
D: TRBD1
V: TRBV14
J: TRBJ1-2

CDR3: CASSLRVRRYEQYF
DNA: TGTGCCAGCAGCTTACGGGTCAGACGCTACGAGCAGTACTTC
size: .
D: .
V: TRBV7-2
J: TRBJ2-7

CDR3: CASSSRDRNTGELFF
DNA: TGCGCCAGCAGCTCCCGGGACAGGAACACCGGGGAGCTGTTTTTT
size: .
D: TRBD1
V: TRBV5-1
J: TRBJ2-2

CDR3: CASSLRGYGAGGSNEQFF
DNA: TGTGCCAGCAGCTTAAGGGGCTATGGAGCGGGAGGGTCCAATGAGCAGTTCTTC
size: .
D: TRBD2
V: TRBV7-3
J: TRBJ2-1

CDR3: CAISLTRGETQYF
DNA: TGTGCCATCAGTCTGACCCGCGGAGAGACCCAGTACTTC
size: .
D: .
V: TRBV10-3
J: TRBJ2-5

CDR3: CASNELTGGVNEQFF
DNA: TGTGCCAGCAATGAATTGACAGGGGGGGTAAATGAGCAGTTCTTC
size: .
D: TRBD1
V: TRBV6-1
J: TRBJ2-1

CDR3: CASSAGGGPDTQYF
DNA: TGTGCCAGCAGCGCGGGAGGGGGACCAGATACGCAGTATTTT
size: once
D: TRBD2
V: TRBV9
J: TRBJ2-3

CDR3: CASRGDINSPLHF
DNA: TGCGCCAGCAGGGGGGACATTAATTCACCCCTCCACTTT
size: .
D: .
V: TRBV5-1
J: TRBJ1-6

CDR3: CASSEPELIAGAPPDTQYF
DNA: TGTGCCAGCAGTGAACCAGAACTAATAGCGGGAGCCCCCCCAGATACGCAGTATTTT
size: .
D: TRBD2
V: TRBV2
J: TRBJ2-3

CDR3: CASSQDLTTGELFF
DNA: TGTGCCAGCAGCCAAGATCTAACTACCGGGGAGCTGTTTTTT
size: .
D: .
V: TRBV3-1/TRBV3-2
J: TRBJ2-2

CDR3: CASSLGGSPYGYTF
DNA: TGTGCCAGCAGCTTAGGCGGAAGCCCCTATGGCTACACCTTC
size: .
D: .
V: TRBV7-2
J: TRBJ1-2

CDR3: CASSVAVNQPQHF
DNA: TGTGCCAGCAGTGTAGCCGTTAATCAGCCCCAGCATTTT
size: .
D: .
V: TRBV3-1/TRBV3-2
J: TRBJ1-5

CDR3: CASSYSASGGPTSYEQYF
DNA: TGTGCCAGCAGTTACTCGGCCAGCGGGGGGCCTACTTCCTACGAGCAGTACTTC
size: .
D: TRBD2
V: TRBV6-2/TRBV6-3
J: TRBJ2-7

CDR3: CASDGVGTGELFF
DNA: TGTGCCAGTGACGGGGTGGGCACCGGGGAGCTGTTTTTT
size: few
D: .
V: TRBV19
J: TRBJ2-2

CDR3: CASSVGTGGDSPLHF
DNA: TGTGCCAGCAGCGTAGGTACAGGGGGCGACTCACCCCTCCACTTT
size: .
D: TRBD1
V: TRBV9
J: TRBJ1-6

CDR3: CASSRDYSNQPQHF
DNA: TGTGCCAGCAGCCGAGATTATAGCAATCAGCCCCAGCATTTT
size: .
D: .
V: TRBV6-2/TRBV6-3
J: TRBJ1-5

CDR3: CASSYSTPTGRQTQYF
DNA: TGTGCCAGCAGTTACTCGACCCCGACAGGGAGGCAGACCCAGTACTTC
size: .
D: .
V: TRBV6-5
J: TRBJ2-5